The source of this TCR beta chain is a study of control samples from healthy donors and cancer patients. Germline values: CDR1 LNHDA, CDR2 SQIVND (reference sequence). V was clipped by 6 bases and J by 6 bases, with 12 bases between them. This CDR3 is 14 amino acids long. Sequenced by immunoSEQ multiplex PCR; TCRdb stores in-frame clones only, minus some. The sample holds 120,000 or so clones, about 83% seen once. The chain joins TRBV19 to TRBJ1-6; tentative D call: TRBD1 (5 bases). Sequencing was done on a sample of blood. The TCR sequence derives from a man aged 25 to 40 in good health. Here the CDR3 DNA reads TGTGCCAGTAGAATGAGACAGCTTAATTCACCCCTCCACTTT. Protein: CASRMRQLNSPLHF.